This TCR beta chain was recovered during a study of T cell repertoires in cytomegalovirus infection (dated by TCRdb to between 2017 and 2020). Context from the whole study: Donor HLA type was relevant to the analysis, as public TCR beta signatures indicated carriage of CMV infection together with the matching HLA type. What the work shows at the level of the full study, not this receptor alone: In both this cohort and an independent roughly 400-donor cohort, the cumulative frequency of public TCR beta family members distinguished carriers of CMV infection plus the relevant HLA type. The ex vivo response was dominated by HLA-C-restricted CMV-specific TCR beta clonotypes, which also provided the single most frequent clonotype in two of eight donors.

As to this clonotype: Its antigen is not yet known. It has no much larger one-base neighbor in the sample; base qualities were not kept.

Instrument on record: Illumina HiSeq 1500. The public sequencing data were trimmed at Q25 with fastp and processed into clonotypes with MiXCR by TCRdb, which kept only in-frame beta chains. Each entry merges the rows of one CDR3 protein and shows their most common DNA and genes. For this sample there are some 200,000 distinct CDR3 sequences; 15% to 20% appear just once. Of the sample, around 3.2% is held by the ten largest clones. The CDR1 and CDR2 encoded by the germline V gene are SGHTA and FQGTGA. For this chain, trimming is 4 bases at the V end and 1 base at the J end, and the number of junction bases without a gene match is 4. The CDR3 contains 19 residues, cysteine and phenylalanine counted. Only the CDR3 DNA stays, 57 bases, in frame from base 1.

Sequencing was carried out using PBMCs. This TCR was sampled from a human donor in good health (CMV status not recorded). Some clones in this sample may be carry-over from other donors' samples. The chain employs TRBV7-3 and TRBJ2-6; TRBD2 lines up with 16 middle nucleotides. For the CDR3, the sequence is CASSSPGLAGGSGANVLTF. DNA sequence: TGTGCCAGCAGCTCCCCGGGACTAGCGGGAGGGTCTGGGGCCAACGTCCTGACTTTC.